The 18 T cell receptor beta chains below come from one sample, sequenced in a study of T cell clonality in common variable immunodeficiency. Generated by immunoSEQ multiplex PCR, the TCRdb table keeps only in-frame clones and is missing some. The sample has about 34,000 clones, none seen only once; the top ten hold approximately 1%. The material sequenced was peripheral blood mononuclear cells. Receptors were obtained from a person aged 18 to 75 in good health.

This clone has a count of ten or more. The sequence runs out 3 residues before the end of the CDR3; the remainder is reconstructed from the germline J gene. The rearrangement uses TRBV6-1 and TRBJ1-3; tentatively, D is TRBD1 (5 bases). Trimming pared 3 bases from V and 0 bases from J, leaving 12 bases between. There are 16 residues in the CDR3. CDR1 is MNHNS and CDR2 is SASEGT in the germline V gene. This chain's CDR3 is CASSDTQGISGNTIYF. CDR3 DNA, as far as it was read: TGTGCCAGCAGTGATACCCAGGGTATCTCTGGAAACACC.

The table lists this clone with many counts. The read ends 3 residues before the CDR3 terminus; that terminus is restored from the germline J gene. The genes are TRBV28 and TRBJ1-5; TRBD1 agrees at 9 bases. V was clipped by 8 bases and J by 7 bases; unmatched bases: 9. Germline CDR1 reads MDHEN; CDR2 reads SYDVKM. The CDR3 totals 14 residues. The CDR3 sequence: CASVFGTGTQPQHF. The part of the CDR3 DNA that was read is TGTGCCAGCGTATTCGGGACAGGGACCCAGCCC.

This clone appeared many times. Sequencing ends 3 residues short of the CDR3 end; the germline J gene provides the rest. This chain connects TRBV6-2 or TRBV6-3 to TRBJ1-5; 9 bases match TRBD1. J gave up 5 bases and V 11 bases, and 7 bases lay outside the gene matches. The CDR3 contains 13 residues. The germline V gene has CDR1 MNHEY and CDR2 SVGEGT. The CDR3 protein is CAGAQGAYQPQHF. The part of the CDR3 DNA that was read is TGTGCCGGTGCACAGGGGGCCTATCAGCCC.

This clone has a count of ten or more. The read ends 3 residues shy of where the CDR3 ends; the end is completed using the germline J gene. The rearrangement links TRBV4-2 to TRBJ2-1; D tentatively reads TRBD1 or TRBD2 (5 bases each). V gave up 1 base and J gave up 8 bases, with 24 bases separating them. Germline V lookup: CDR1 LGHNA, CDR2 YNFKEQ. CDR3 length equals 18 residues. This chain's CDR3 is CASSQVVLGAGRTDEQFF. Incomplete CDR3 DNA: TGTGCCAGCAGCCAAGTTGTGCTTGGGGCAGGGAGAACCGATGAG.

This clone was detected a few times. The CDR3 end lies 3 residues beyond the end of the read and is filled in from the germline J gene. This rearrangement joins TRBV6-1 to TRBJ2-6; D is unresolved. The V and J ends lost 1 base and 0 bases respectively, with 7 bases between them. This CDR3 spans 16 amino acids. From germline, CDR1 is MNHNS and CDR2 SASEGT. The CDR3 spells CASSEVANSGANVLTF. The sequenced CDR3 bases are TGTGCCAGCAGTGAAGTTGCGAACTCTGGGGCCAACGTC.

This clone came up many times. The read terminates 3 residues before the CDR3 end, so the remaining end is supplied by the germline J gene. This chain uses TRBV5-1 with TRBJ1-2, with TRBD1 matching over 11 bases. There are 14 residues in the CDR3. Germline CDR1 is SGHRS and CDR2 is YFSETQ. The CDR3 spells CASSPGQGAGGYTF. The sequenced part of the CDR3 DNA is TGCGCCAGCAGCCCTGGACAGGGGGCGGGAGGC.

This clone was counted at least ten times. The DNA ends 3 residues before the CDR3 does, and the rest of the CDR3 is filled in from the germline J gene. The V gene is TRBV6-2 or TRBV6-3, the J gene TRBJ2-3; D is uncertain. The CDR3 totals 13 residues. Trimming pared 0 bases from V and 7 bases from J, leaving 8 bases between. Germline V gene sequence: CDR1 MNHEY, CDR2 SVGEGT. This CDR3 is CASSYSTRYTQYF. CDR3 DNA, as far as it was read: TGTGCCAGCAGTTACTCGACTCGATATACG.

This clone has at least ten counts. This CDR3 is CASSPSKAGGTQYF. Partial CDR3 DNA: TGTGCCAGCAGCCCCAGCAAGGCGGGGGGGACC. V and J are TRBV5-4 and TRBJ2-5; 8 nucleotides align to TRBD2. Read sequence stops 3 residues before the CDR3 end, and the germline J gene provides the missing end. The J segment lost 7 bases and the V segment lost 4 bases, leaving 9 bases of the junction unmatched. Germline values: CDR1 SGHNT, CDR2 YYREEE (reference sequence). The CDR3 sequence is 14 residues long.

This clone was seen many times. Here the CDR3 reads CASSPPSGRYEQYF. Incomplete CDR3 DNA: TGTGCCAGCTCACCACCTAGCGGGAGGTACGAG. The chain uses TRBV18 and TRBJ2-7; TRBD2 agrees at 10 bases. The read halts 3 residues ahead of the CDR3 end, with the missing end drawn from the germline J gene. Germline assignment: CDR1 KGHSH and CDR2 LQKENI. The V gene end was trimmed by 0 bases and the J gene end by 4 bases; junction bases not matched to a gene: 0. The CDR3 has 14 amino acids.

This clone occurred many times. Coverage ceases 3 residues before the CDR3 finishes, and the germline J gene fills in the end. This chain uses TRBV20-1 with TRBJ2-1; 7 positions agree with TRBD2. The trim removed 6 bases at V and 4 bases at J, leaving 9 bases unmatched. The germline gives CDR1 DFQATT, CDR2 SNEGSKA (reference sequence). The CDR3 has 14 amino acids. CDR3 DNA (partial): TGCAGTGCCTTACAGACTAGCCTGTACAATGAG. Residues: CSALQTSLYNE. The entire CDR3 sequence reads CSALQTSLYNEQFF.

In its sample, this clone was seen many times. The read comes to an end 3 residues before the CDR3 does, leaving the germline J gene to fill in the end. The rearrangement joins TRBV6-4 to TRBJ2-5, with D possibly being TRBD1 (6 bases). The CDR3 spans 15 residues. Germline assignment: CDR1 MRHNA and CDR2 SNTAGT. The V end was cut by 1 base, the J end by 2 bases, with 11 bases between. Incomplete CDR3 DNA: TGTGCCAGCAGTGACTTGGGCAGGGGACAAGAGACC. Amino acids: CASSDLGRGQET. From start to end, the CDR3 is CASSDLGRGQETQYF.

This clone has at least ten counts. This chain's CDR3 is CSAGRRGDSDTQYF. The part of the CDR3 DNA that was read is TGCAGTGCTGGGAGGCGGGGGGATTCAGATACG. The chain has TRBV20-1 and TRBJ2-3; 8 positions agree with TRBD2. The sequenced fragment ends 3 residues before the CDR3 boundary, so the rest is inferred from the germline J gene. J lost 4 bases, V lost 5 bases, and 8 bases had no gene match. CDR1 is DFQATT, CDR2 SNEGSKA, per germline (reference sequence). The CDR3 extends over 14 amino acids.

There are many counts of this clone. The DNA ends 3 residues before the CDR3 does, and the rest of the CDR3 is filled in from the germline J gene. The rearrangement joins TRBV11-2 to TRBJ2-7; 7 bases fit TRBD2. V was clipped by 4 bases and J by 2 bases; unmatched bases: 8. This CDR3 contains 15 residues. Per the germline V gene, CDR1 is SGHAT and CDR2 is FQNNGV. The CDR3 loop reads CASSSNLADAYEQYF. CDR3 bases read: TGTGCCAGCAGCTCCAATCTAGCGGATGCCTACGAG.

At least ten counts were recorded for this clone. The read ends 3 residues shy of where the CDR3 ends; the end is completed using the germline J gene. The V gene is TRBV15, the J gene TRBJ1-2, with D perhaps TRBD1 (6 bases). With 0 bases removed from V and 1 base from J, the gap between germline ends came to 12 bases. Germline-derived CDR1 and CDR2 are LNHNV and YYDKDF (reference sequence). CDR3 length equals 16 residues. The CDR3 loop is CATSRDLDRLNYGYTF. The sequenced CDR3 bases are TGTGCCACCAGCAGAGACCTTGACAGGCTTAACTATGGC.

This clone was seen many times. The read falls 3 residues short of the CDR3 end, and the missing part is taken from the germline J gene. V gene TRBV7-8 combines with J gene TRBJ2-5; 10 bases map to TRBD2. The CDR3 covers 17 residues. The germline V gene encodes CDR1 SGHVS and CDR2 FQNEAQ. The V gene end was trimmed by 1 base and the J gene end by 5 bases; junction bases not matched to a gene: 10. The CDR3 sequence is CASSLDSSGSISETQYF. The covered CDR3 bases are TGTGCCAGCAGCTTAGATTCTAGCGGGAGTATTTCGGAGACC.

This clone was observed at least ten times. Read sequence stops 3 residues before the CDR3 end, and the germline J gene provides the missing end. The chain uses TRBV5-4 and TRBJ2-5; D may be TRBD1 (5 bases). The V gene's germline CDR1 is SGHNT and CDR2 YYREEE (reference sequence). The V end lost 1 base, the J end lost 2 bases, and 15 bases lay between the germline ends. There are 16 residues in the CDR3. The part of the CDR3 DNA that was read is TGTGCCAGCAGCTTGAAGAAGCTAGGACAACAAGAGACC. Its protein is CASSLKKLGQQET. The whole CDR3 sequence reads CASSLKKLGQQETQYF.

This clone is labeled medium-sized (0.01 to 0.1%). Read coverage stops 3 residues before the CDR3 terminus; the germline J gene supplies the remainder. The gene calls are TRBV9 and TRBJ2-1, with TRBD2 as a possible D gene (5 bases). Trimming took off 1 base at V and 5 bases at J, with 13 bases between the two ends. CDR3 length: 15 amino acids. Germline V gene lookup returns CDR1 SGDLS and CDR2 YYNGEE. The sequenced part of the CDR3 DNA is TGTGCCAGCAGCGTAAGTCCCACTAGGGACAATGAG. This gives the protein CASSVSPTRDNE. The complete CDR3 reads CASSVSPTRDNEQFF.

This clone occurred many times. The read terminates 3 residues before the CDR3 end, so the remaining end is supplied by the germline J gene. The chain carries TRBV2 and TRBJ2-5; D ambiguous. From germline, CDR1 is SNHLY and CDR2 FYNNEI. The ends were cut back, 4 bases at V and 4 bases at J, with 10 bases in the middle. CDR3 length: 13 amino acids. CDR3 sequence reads: CASSGQGLETQYF. The part of the CDR3 DNA that was read is TGTGCCAGCAGTGGGCAAGGGCTAGAGACC.